This TCR beta chain was obtained from a study of shared clonotypes between healthy human individuals. As for the study in general: Used for every donor were three CD4 naive, three CD4 memory, two CD8 naive and one CD8 memory plate.

Healthy HIV-negative adults without recent acute infections or vaccinations served as donors. Only in-frame clones appear in the TCRdb table, and some are missing; sequencing was by immunoSEQ multiplex PCR. The repertoire consists of 2,100,000 or so clones, with around 95% occurring once and the leading ten covering approximately 0.13%. This receptor was taken from a man younger than 30 in good health. The sequencing input was naive CD4+ T cells sorted from blood. Indicated subset: CD45RA+ positively selected.

CDR3 bases: TGTGCCTGGAGTGCTTCTCAGCGGGCACCCACAGATACGCAGTATTTT. It translates to CAWSASQRAPTDTQYF. This chain joins TRBV30 and TRBJ2-3; D is perhaps TRBD2 (6 bases). V lost 1 base and J 2 bases, leaving 16 bases between the germline ends. This CDR3 spans 16 amino acids. Germline V CDR1 and CDR2: GTSNPN, SVGIG (reference sequence).